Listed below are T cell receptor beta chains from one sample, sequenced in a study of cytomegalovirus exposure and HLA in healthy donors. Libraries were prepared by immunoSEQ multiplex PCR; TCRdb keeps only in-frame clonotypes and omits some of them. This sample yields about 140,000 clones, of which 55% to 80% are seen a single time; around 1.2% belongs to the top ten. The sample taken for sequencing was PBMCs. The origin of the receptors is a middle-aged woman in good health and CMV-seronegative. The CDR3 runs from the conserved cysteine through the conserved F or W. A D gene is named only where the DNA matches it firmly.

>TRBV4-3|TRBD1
CASSQDSDRGAEAFF
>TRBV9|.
CASSPFALDTQYF
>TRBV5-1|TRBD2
CASQTLAGLSYEQYF
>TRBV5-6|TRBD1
CASSLGGTGFHQYF
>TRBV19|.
CASSIAGGRLGAQYF
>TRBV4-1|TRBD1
CASSLLQGDYQPQHF
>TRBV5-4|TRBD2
CASSSGLAGGGTDTQYF
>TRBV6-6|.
CASSFVEESYGYTF
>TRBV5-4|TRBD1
CASSLGTGTGELFF
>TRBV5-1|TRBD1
CASSFPSGTGHNEQFF
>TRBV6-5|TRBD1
CASSYSGTGGKDTQYF
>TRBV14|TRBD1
CASSQKQGDNSPLHF
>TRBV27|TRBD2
CASSPTRGGGNYNEQFF
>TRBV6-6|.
CAGALASGTEAFF
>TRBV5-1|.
CASSLNSGDEQFF
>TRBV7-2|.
CASSFGAGELFF
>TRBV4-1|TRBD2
CASSPEHLLLDSGGRDEQFF